Many counts were recorded for the clone carrying this TCR beta chain. The time point was: newly diagnosed GD, antithyroid drugs for less than 3 months. With RNA extracted from PBMCs as input, the TCR library was made. Peripheral blood, approximately 9 milliliters per patient, was collected in EDTA tubes. The length of the CDR3 is 15 residues. The trim removed 4 bases at V and 0 bases at J, leaving 7 bases unmatched. Germline CDR1 and CDR2: SGHRS and YFSETQ. Construction of the TCR beta libraries employed iRepertoire HTBI primers in conjunction with Arm-PCR of CDR3 regions. TCRdb processed the multiplex PCR reads anew with MiXCR; each CDR3 protein has one entry. The table shows about 420,000 distinct CDR3 sequences, with approximately 16% occurring only once. The sample belongs to a study of regulatory T cells in long-lasting Graves disease. These data were also filed under a second study, of T cells in Graves' hyperthyroidism and ophthalmopathy.

This TCR was recovered from a woman in her late teens or twenties with Graves disease. Sequenced material: peripheral blood mononuclear cells (PBMCs), taken at new diagnosis, from a patient treated with antithyroid drugs. V and J are TRBV5-1 and TRBJ2-7, with TRBD1 matching 7 bases. Here the CDR3 reads CASSPRQGSSYEQYF. The CDR3 coding sequence is TGCGCCAGCAGCCCCCGACAGGGCAGCTCCTACGAGCAGTACTTC.